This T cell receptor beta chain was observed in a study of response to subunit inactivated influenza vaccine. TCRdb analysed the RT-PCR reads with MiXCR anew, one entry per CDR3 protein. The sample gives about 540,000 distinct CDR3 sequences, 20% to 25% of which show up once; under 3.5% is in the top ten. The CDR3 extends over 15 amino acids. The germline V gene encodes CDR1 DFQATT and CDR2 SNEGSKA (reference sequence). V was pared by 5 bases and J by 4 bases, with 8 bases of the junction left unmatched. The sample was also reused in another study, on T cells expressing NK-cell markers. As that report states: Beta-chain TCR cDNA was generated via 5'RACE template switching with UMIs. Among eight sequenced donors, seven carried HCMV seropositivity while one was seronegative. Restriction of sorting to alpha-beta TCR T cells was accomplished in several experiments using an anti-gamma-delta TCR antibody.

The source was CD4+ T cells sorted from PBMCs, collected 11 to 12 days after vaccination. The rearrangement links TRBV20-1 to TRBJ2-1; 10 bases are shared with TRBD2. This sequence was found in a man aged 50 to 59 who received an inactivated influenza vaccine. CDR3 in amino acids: CSARMGLALYNEQFF. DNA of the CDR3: TGCAGTGCTCGTATGGGACTAGCGCTGTACAATGAGCAGTTCTTC.